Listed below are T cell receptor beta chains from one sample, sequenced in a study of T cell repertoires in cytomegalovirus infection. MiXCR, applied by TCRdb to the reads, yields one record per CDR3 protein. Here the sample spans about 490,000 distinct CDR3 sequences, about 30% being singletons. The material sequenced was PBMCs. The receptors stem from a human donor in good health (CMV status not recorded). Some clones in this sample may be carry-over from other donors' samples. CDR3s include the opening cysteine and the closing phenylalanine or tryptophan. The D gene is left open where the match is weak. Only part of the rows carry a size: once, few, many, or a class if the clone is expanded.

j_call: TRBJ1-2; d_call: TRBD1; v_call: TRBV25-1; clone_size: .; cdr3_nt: TGTGCCAGCAGTGCGGGACAGCGCGGGGGCTACACCTTC; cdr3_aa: CASSAGQRGGYTF
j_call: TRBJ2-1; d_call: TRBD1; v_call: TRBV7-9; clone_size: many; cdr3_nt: TGTGCCAGCAGCCGCGGACAGGGGATCGTCGTTGAGCAGTTCTTC; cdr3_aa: CASSRGQGIVVEQFF
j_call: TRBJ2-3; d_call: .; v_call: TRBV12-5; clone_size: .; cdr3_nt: TGTGCTAGTGGTTCACACCCGGATACGCAGTATTTT; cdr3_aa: CASGSHPDTQYF
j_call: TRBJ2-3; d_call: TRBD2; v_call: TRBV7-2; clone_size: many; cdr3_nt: TGTGCCAGCAGCTTAGTCATGGGACTAGCGGGAGATACGCAGTATTTT; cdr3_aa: CASSLVMGLAGDTQYF
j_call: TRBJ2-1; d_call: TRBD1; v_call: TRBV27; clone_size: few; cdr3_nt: TGTGCCAGCAGTTTATGGCAGGGGGTAACCTACAATGAGCAGTTCTTC; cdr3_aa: CASSLWQGVTYNEQFF
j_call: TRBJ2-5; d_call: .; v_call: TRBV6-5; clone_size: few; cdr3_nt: TGTGCCAGCAGTTACGGTTCGGGTGTGTGGGAGACCCAGTACTTC; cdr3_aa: CASSYGSGVWETQYF
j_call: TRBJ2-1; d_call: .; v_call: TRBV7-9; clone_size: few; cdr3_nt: TGTGCCAGCAGCTTCAATTCGCAGCAGTTCTTC; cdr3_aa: CASSFNSQQFF
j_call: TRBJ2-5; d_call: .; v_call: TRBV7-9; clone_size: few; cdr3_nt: TGTGCCAGCAGCTTTAATAGGGGGATCCAAGAGACCCAGTACTTC; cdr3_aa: CASSFNRGIQETQYF
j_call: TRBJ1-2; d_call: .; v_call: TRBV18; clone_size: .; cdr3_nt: TGTGCCAGCTCAGCGGATCTAGCGGATGGCTACACCTTC; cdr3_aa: CASSADLADGYTF
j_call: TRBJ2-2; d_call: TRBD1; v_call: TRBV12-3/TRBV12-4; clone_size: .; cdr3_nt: TGTGCCAGCAGTTTAACCAACAGGGGGCGCACCGGGGAGCTGTTTTTT; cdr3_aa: CASSLTNRGRTGELFF
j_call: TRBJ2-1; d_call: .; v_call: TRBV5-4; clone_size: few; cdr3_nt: TGTGCCAGCAGCTTGAGCCAAGGGTCCAATGAGCAGTTCTTC; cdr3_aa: CASSLSQGSNEQFF
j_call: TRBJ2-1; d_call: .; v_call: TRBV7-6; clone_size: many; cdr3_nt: TGTGCCAGCAGGGAAGGACAGAGCTCCTACAATGAGCAGTTCTTC; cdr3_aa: CASREGQSSYNEQFF
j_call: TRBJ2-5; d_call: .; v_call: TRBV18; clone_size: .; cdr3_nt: TGTGCCAGCTCACATAGGACAGAAGAGACCCAGTACTTC; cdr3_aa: CASSHRTEETQYF
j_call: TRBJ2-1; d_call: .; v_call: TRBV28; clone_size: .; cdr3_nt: TGTGCCAGCAGTTTGAGGGTATTCGATGAGCAGTTCTTC; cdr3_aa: CASSLRVFDEQFF
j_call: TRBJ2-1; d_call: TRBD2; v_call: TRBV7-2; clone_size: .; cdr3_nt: TGTGCCAGCAGCTTAGAGGTCGGGGCGGGAGGGAGCTACAATGAGCAGTTCTTC; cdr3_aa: CASSLEVGAGGSYNEQFF
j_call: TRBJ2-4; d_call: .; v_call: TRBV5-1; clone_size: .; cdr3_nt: TGCGCCAGCAGCCTCGCAATGGGTAGAGGGAACATTCAGTACTTC; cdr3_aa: CASSLAMGRGNIQYF
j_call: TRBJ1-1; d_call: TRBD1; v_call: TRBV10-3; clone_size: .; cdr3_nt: TGTGCCATCAGTGTACGGTCAGGGGGCAATACTGAAGCTTTCTTT; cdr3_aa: CAISVRSGGNTEAFF
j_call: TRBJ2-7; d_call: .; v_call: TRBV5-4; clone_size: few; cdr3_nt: TGTGCCAGCAGCTCCCGGACAGAAACCTACGAGCAGTACTTC; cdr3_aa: CASSSRTETYEQYF
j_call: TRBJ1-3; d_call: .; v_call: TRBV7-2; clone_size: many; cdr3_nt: TGTGCCAGCAGCTTAGTTTCCGGAGGGTCTGGAAACACCATATATTTT; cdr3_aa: CASSLVSGGSGNTIYF
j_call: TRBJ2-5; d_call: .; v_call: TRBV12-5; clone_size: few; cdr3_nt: TGTGCTAGTGTCCCCATGGGGACCCTAAGTCAAGAGACCCAGTACTTC; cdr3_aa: CASVPMGTLSQETQYF
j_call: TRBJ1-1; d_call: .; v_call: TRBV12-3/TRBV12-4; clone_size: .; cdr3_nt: TGTGCCAGCAGTTTGCGGGGGATAAACACTGAAGCTTTCTTT; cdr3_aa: CASSLRGINTEAFF
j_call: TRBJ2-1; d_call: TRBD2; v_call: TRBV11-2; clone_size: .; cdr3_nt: TGTGCCAGCAGCTTAGATTTTGATTCTAGCGGGAGGTTTGAGCAGTTCTTC; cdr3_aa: CASSLDFDSSGRFEQFF
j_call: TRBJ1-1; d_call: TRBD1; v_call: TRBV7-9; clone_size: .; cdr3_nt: TGTGCCAGCAGTTTCGACAGGGCTGGTAACACTGAAGCTTTCTTT; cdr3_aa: CASSFDRAGNTEAFF
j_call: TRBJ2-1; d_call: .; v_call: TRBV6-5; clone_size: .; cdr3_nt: TGTGCGGCTGGGAGGTTTGAAGTCCCCTACAATGAGCAGTTCTTC; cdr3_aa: CAAGRFEVPYNEQFF
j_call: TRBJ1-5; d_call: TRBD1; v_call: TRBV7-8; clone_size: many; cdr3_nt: TGTGCCAGCAGCTTAGCGGCACAGGGGCTAAATCAGCCCCAGCATTTT; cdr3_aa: CASSLAAQGLNQPQHF
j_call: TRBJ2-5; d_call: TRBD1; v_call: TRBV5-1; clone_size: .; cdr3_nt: TGCGCCAGCGGACAGGGCGGGGAGACCCAGTACTTC; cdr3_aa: CASGQGGETQYF
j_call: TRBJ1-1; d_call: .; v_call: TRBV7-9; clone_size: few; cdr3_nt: TGTGCCAGCAGCTTAGAGGCAGGGGCTAGGACTTTCTTT; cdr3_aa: CASSLEAGARTFF
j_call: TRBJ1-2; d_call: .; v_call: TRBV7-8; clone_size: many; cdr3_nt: TGTGCCAGCAGCTTAGCCCAAAATAGTTTGGCGATTAACTATGGCTACACCTTC; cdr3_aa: CASSLAQNSLAINYGYTF
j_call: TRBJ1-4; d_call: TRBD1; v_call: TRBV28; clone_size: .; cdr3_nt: TGTGCCAGCAGTGGAGGGGACAGCCTTAATGAAAAACTGTTTTTT; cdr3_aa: CASSGGDSLNEKLFF
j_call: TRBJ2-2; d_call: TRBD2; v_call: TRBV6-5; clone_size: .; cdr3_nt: TGTGCCAGCAGCCAACTAGCGGGAAGTTCTACGACCGGGGAGCTGTTTTTT; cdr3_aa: CASSQLAGSSTTGELFF
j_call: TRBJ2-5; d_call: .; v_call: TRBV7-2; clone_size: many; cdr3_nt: TGTGCCAGCAGCTTAGAGCGCAGGGTAGAAGAGACCCAGTACTTC; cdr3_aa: CASSLERRVEETQYF
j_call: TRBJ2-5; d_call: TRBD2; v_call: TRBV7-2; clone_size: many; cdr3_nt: TGTGCAACGGCGGGGACTAGCGGGAGGGGGCCCCAAGAGACCCAGTACTTC; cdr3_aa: CATAGTSGRGPQETQYF
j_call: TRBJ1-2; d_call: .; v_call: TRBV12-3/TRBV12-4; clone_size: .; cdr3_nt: TGTGCCACCTCTCTATTAATTAACTATGGCTACACCTTC; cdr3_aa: CATSLLINYGYTF
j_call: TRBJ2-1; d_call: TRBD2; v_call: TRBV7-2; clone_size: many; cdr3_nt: TGTGCCAGCAGCCTCCCCCTAGCGGGCGGGGGAAATGAGCAGTTCTTC; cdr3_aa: CASSLPLAGGGNEQFF
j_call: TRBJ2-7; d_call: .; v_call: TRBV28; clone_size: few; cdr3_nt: TGTGCCAGCAGTTTAGCGGCGGGGGCCTCCTACGAGCAGTACTTC; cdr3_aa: CASSLAAGASYEQYF
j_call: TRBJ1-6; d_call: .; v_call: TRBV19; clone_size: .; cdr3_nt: TGTGCCAGTAGTATAGAACCCCTCGACGGAATCAATTCACCCCTCCACTTT; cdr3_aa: CASSIEPLDGINSPLHF
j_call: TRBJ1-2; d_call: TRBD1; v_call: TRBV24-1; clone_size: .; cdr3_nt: TGTGCCACCAGTGATGGGGGGACAGGAAGCTATGGCTACACCTTC; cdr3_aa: CATSDGGTGSYGYTF
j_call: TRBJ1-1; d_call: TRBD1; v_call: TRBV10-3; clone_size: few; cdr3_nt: TGTGCCATCAGTGAGTCGAATGTGGTTAGGGACAGGGGATACACTGAAGCTTTCTTT; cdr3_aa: CAISESNVVRDRGYTEAFF
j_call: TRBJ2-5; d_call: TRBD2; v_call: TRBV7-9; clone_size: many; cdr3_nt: TGTGCCAGCAGCTCACCGGGTAGCGGGAGAGGCCAAGAGACCCAGTACTTC; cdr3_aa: CASSSPGSGRGQETQYF
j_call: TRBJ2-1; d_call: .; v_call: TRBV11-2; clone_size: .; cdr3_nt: TGTGCCAGCAGCCCGCCGGGACACGAGCAGTTCTTC; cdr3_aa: CASSPPGHEQFF
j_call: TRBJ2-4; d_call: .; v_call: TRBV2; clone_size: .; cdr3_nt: TGTGCCAGCAGGGACCGCGGAGACTTCGGGAACATTCAGTACTTC; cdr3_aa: CASRDRGDFGNIQYF
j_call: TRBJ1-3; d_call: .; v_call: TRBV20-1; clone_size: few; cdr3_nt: TGCAGTGCTAGAGAACATTCTGGAAACACCATATATTTT; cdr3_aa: CSAREHSGNTIYF
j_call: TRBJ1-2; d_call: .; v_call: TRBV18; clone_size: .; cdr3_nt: TGTGCCAGCTCACCACCGAGTATTTCTAACTATGGCTACACCTTC; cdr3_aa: CASSPPSISNYGYTF